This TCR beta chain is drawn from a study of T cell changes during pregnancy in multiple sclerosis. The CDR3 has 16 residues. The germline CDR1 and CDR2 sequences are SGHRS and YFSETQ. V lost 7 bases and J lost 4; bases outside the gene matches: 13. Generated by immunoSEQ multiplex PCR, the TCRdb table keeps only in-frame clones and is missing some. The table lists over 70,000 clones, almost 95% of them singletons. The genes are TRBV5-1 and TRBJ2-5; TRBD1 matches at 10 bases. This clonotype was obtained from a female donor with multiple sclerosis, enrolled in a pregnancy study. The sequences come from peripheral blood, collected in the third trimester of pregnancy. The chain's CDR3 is CASGLDGTGVSETQYF. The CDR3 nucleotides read TGCGCCAGCGGCCTCGACGGGACAGGGGTATCAGAGACCCAGTACTTC.